A single sample gave rise to the 32 T cell receptor beta chains below, sequenced in a study of shared clonotypes between healthy human individuals. Method: immunoSEQ multiplex PCR; TCRdb's copy keeps in-frame clones and lacks some. The sample holds approximately 100,000 clones, around 68% seen once. The sequenced material came from memory CD8+ T cells sorted from blood. The subset is: CD45RO+ cells pooled with CCR7-negative TemRA cells. All receptors derive from a woman aged 25 to 39 in good health.

The rearrangement uses TRBV28 and TRBJ1-6; TRBD1 might be the D (5 bases). V was clipped by 6 bases and J by 7 bases, with 16 bases between them. The CDR3 runs 15 residues. Looked up from germline, CDR1 is MDHEN and CDR2 is SYDVKM. The CDR3 region is CASRSSAGWNSPLHF. DNA of the CDR3: TGTGCCAGCAGATCATCGGCAGGGTGGAATTCACCCCTCCACTTT.

This clone was seen a few times. Other DNA sequences in the sample encode the same CDR3. This chain connects TRBV4-1 to TRBJ2-5; 8 nucleotides match TRBD1. V shed 1 base, J shed 3 bases, and the junction held 4 bases outside the gene matches. This CDR3 is built from 15 residues. Germline V gives CDR1 MGHRA, CDR2 YSYEKL. The CDR3, as DNA: TGCGCCAGCAGCCAAGGACCAGGGGGCGAAGAGACCCAGTACTTC. Translating it yields CASSQGPGGEETQYF.

The chain is built from TRBV6-9 and TRBJ2-5, with D unclear. Germline CDR1 is MNHGY and CDR2 is SVAAGI. This CDR3 is 14 amino acids long. V was trimmed by 2 bases and J by 5 bases, leaving 12 bases between them. The CDR3 is CASSYESSFETQYF. In DNA, the CDR3 is TGTGCCAGCAGTTATGAGTCCAGTTTTGAGACCCAGTACTTC.

The sample holds many counts of this clone. Other DNA sequences in the sample encode the same CDR3. The chain links TRBV6-4 to TRBJ2-2; 7 nucleotides match TRBD2. The CDR3 loop spans 15 amino acids. Germline CDR1 MRHNA, CDR2 SNTAGT. V lost 3 bases, J lost 5 bases, and 6 bases stayed unmatched. The DNA of the CDR3 is TGTGCCAGCAGTGAAGGACTAGATCGGACCGGGGAGCTGTTTTTT. Its translation: CASSEGLDRTGELFF.

This sequence joins TRBV6-4 and TRBJ2-1, with a possible D match to TRBD2 (5 bases). This CDR3 has 17 residues. Deletions cut 5 bases from V and 0 bases from J, with 17 bases between. Germline CDR1 is MRHNA and CDR2 is SNTAGT. The CDR3 sequence: CASSTDASGSSYNEQFF. The CDR3 coding sequence is TGTGCCAGCAGTACAGACGCCAGCGGAAGCTCCTACAATGAGCAGTTCTTC.

The gene calls are TRBV10-1 and TRBJ2-7; no firm D call. CDR1 WNHNN and CDR2 SYGVQD come from the germline V gene (reference sequence). Trimming removed 2 bases from V and 4 bases from J, with 9 bases in between. This CDR3 region has 13 residues. Here the CDR3 reads CASSETPGYEQYF. The DNA of the CDR3 is TGCGCCAGCAGTGAGACCCCAGGTTACGAGCAGTACTTC.

As for this clone: Compared with germline, one end of the junction differs, possibly owing to a read error. This chain uses TRBV6-5 with TRBJ2-3; TRBD2 might be the D (5 bases). The CDR3 consists of 12 residues. Germline CDR1 reads MNHEY; CDR2 reads SVGAGI. CDR3 in amino acids: CASSDSGDTQYF. As DNA, the CDR3 is TGTGCCAGCAGTGACTCGGGGGATACGCAGTATTTT.

This chain uses TRBV4-2 with TRBJ2-4, with 8 bases matching TRBD2. The ends lost 3 bases at V and 4 bases at J; junction bases unmatched: 11. Germline CDR1 reads LGHNA; CDR2 reads YNFKEQ. This CDR3 is 17 amino acids long. The CDR3 DNA follows: TGTGCCAGCAGCCAGGCGGGGAAAAGCGGGGGAAAAAACATTCAGTACTTC. Amino acids: CASSQAGKSGGKNIQYF.

The V and J genes are TRBV21-1 and TRBJ2-7; the table's D call TRBD1 went unverified against the DNA. TRBV21-1 is a recognized pseudogene. CDR3 length: 18 residues. The CDR3: CASSKHSGLNLWTYEQYF. The CDR3 DNA reads TGTGCCAGCAGCAAACATTCAGGGTTGAACTTATGGACCTACGAGCAGTACTTC.

The chain combines TRBV29-1 with TRBJ2-4; 9 bases fit TRBD1. Per germline, CDR1 SQVTM and CDR2 ANQGSEA. There are 14 residues in the CDR3. J lost 6 bases, V lost 3 bases, and 6 bases had no gene match. CDR3 residues: CSVDDRGSGNIQYF. The DNA of the CDR3 is TGCAGCGTTGATGACAGGGGGTCGGGAAACATTCAGTACTTC.

This clone appeared once. The chain is built from TRBV5-1 and TRBJ1-1; D gene ambiguous. This CDR3 spans 14 amino acids. V was trimmed by 4 bases and J by 0 bases, leaving 10 bases between them. The V gene's germline CDR1 is SGHRS and CDR2 YFSETQ. The CDR3 spells CASSPDSLNTEAFF. CDR3 in DNA: TGCGCCAGCAGCCCCGACTCGTTGAACACTGAAGCTTTCTTT.

The genes are TRBV18 and TRBJ1-2; no definite D call. Germline loops: CDR1 KGHSH, CDR2 LQKENI. The CDR3 length is 13 residues. Trimming stripped 7 bases from V and 0 bases from J, with 9 bases between. CDR3 protein: CASLKEANYGYTF. The CDR3 nucleotides read TGTGCCAGCTTGAAAGAAGCTAACTATGGCTACACCTTC.

The rearrangement joins TRBV29-1 to TRBJ2-7; a possible D gene is TRBD2 (5 bases). Trimming took off 6 bases at V and 3 bases at J, with 18 bases between the two ends. Germline CDR1 is SQVTM and CDR2 is ANQGSEA. CDR3 length: 14 amino acids. Here the CDR3 reads CSVSDGKLSYEQYF. In DNA form, the CDR3 reads TGCAGCGTCTCGGACGGGAAACTTAGCTACGAGCAGTACTTC.

The chain links TRBV2 to TRBJ1-2; TRBD1 is a possible D gene (5 bases). Trimming left V 6 bases short and J 4 bases short, with 9 bases between. Germline CDR1 SNHLY, CDR2 FYNNEI. The CDR3 extends over 12 amino acids. The CDR3 loop is CASSEQAYGYTF. The CDR3 DNA sequence: TGTGCCAGCAGCGAACAGGCCTATGGCTACACCTTC. Full variable domain (outside the CDR3, taken from reference TRBV2 and TRBJ1-2): EPEVTQTPSHQVTQMGQEVILRCVPISNHLYFYWYRQILGQKVEFLVSFYNNEISEKSEIFDDQFSVERPDGSNFTLKIRSTKLEDSAMYFCASSEQAYGYTFGSGTRLTVV.

The chain couples TRBV19 to TRBJ2-5; D possibly corresponds to TRBD2 (6 bases). The CDR3 spans 13 residues. Germline CDR1 LNHDA, CDR2 SQIVND (reference sequence). Trimming took off 5 bases at V and 5 bases at J, with 12 bases between the two ends. The CDR3 here is CASSWDFTETQYF. The CDR3 coding sequence is TGTGCCAGTAGTTGGGACTTCACGGAGACCCAGTACTTC.

This clone was seen a few times. This chain connects TRBV13 to TRBJ2-1; 12 bases are shared with TRBD2. The CDR3 extends over 16 amino acids. With V trimmed by 5 bases and J by 0 bases, 2 bases remained unmatched. CDR1 is PRHDT, CDR2 FYEKMQ, per germline (reference sequence). The CDR3 sequence is CASSETSGSSYNEQFF. DNA for the CDR3: TGTGCCAGCAGCGAGACTAGCGGGAGCTCCTACAATGAGCAGTTCTTC.

A note on this clone: This same CDR3 is encoded by further DNA sequences in the sample. The chain is built from TRBV9 and TRBJ2-3; D is uncertain. V lost 0 bases to trimming and J lost 0 bases, with 8 bases between them. CDR1 is SGDLS and CDR2 is YYNGEE in the germline V gene. The CDR3 length is 15 residues. This CDR3 is CASSVGVDSTDTQYF. In nucleotides, the CDR3 is TGTGCCAGCAGCGTAGGGGTAGACAGCACAGATACGCAGTATTTT. The variable domain in full, with the rest retrieved from reference TRBV9 and TRBJ2-3, is DSGVTQTPKHLITATGQRVTLRCSPRSGDLSVYWYQQSLDQGLQFLIQYYNGEERAKGNILERFSAQQFPDLHSELNLSSLELGDSALYFCASSVGVDSTDTQYFGPGTRLTVL.

There are many counts of this clone. V is TRBV29-1 and J is TRBJ1-2; weak D call: TRBD1 (6 bases). With 8 bases removed from V and 2 bases from J, the gap between germline ends came to 18 bases. The CDR3 extends over 14 amino acids. The germline CDR1 and CDR2 sequences are SQVTM and ANQGSEA. CDR3 sequence (DNA): TGCAGCACACCCTCCCCCGGACAGAACTATGGCTACACCTTC. Amino acid sequence: CSTPSPGQNYGYTF.

V is TRBV25-1 and J is TRBJ1-4, with 7 bases aligning to TRBD1. The germline V gene encodes CDR1 MGHDK and CDR2 SYGVNS. J was trimmed by 7 bases and V by 5 bases; bases with no gene match: 10. The CDR3 consists of 15 residues. The CDR3 here is CASSTPGTVGEKLFF. In DNA form, the CDR3 reads TGTGCCAGCAGTACGCCCGGGACAGTCGGTGAAAAACTGTTTTTT.

The J gene is TRBJ1-1, the V gene TRBV21-1. TRBV21-1 is marked as a pseudogene. There are 15 residues in the CDR3. As DNA, the CDR3 is TGTGCCAGCAGCAACCCGGGCCGGCGGGGTGCTGAAGCTTTCTTT. This gives the protein CASSNPGRRGAEAFF.

This clone was picked up one time. The chain couples TRBV27 to TRBJ2-1; 9 positions agree with TRBD2. Germline assignment: CDR1 MNHEY and CDR2 SMNVEV (reference sequence). V gave up 3 bases and J gave up 6 bases; unmatched junction bases: 9. This CDR3 spans 16 amino acids. The CDR3 sequence: CASSFGGRAPVNEQFF. The CDR3 nucleotides read TGTGCCAGCAGTTTTGGCGGGAGGGCCCCGGTCAATGAGCAGTTCTTC.

The chain links TRBV25-1 to TRBJ2-3; unclear D gene. Germline V lookup: CDR1 MGHDK, CDR2 SYGVNS. The V end was cut by 4 bases, the J end by 0 bases, with 2 bases between. The CDR3 length is 12 residues. This chain's CDR3 is CASSGSTDTQYF. The DNA for the CDR3 is TGTGCCAGCAGTGGTAGCACAGATACGCAGTATTTT.

This clone has only a few counts. The CDR3 region is CASIGLATTDTQYF. The CDR3 DNA reads as TGTGCCAGCATAGGACTAGCGACCACAGATACGCAGTATTTT. The chain carries TRBV2 and TRBJ2-3, with TRBD2 matching 9 bases. The CDR3 runs to 14 residues. Unmatched junction bases numbered 4, after V lost 7 bases and J lost 2 bases. Per the germline V gene, CDR1 is SNHLY and CDR2 is FYNNEI.

The chain employs TRBV9 and TRBJ2-3, with 8 bases lining up with TRBD1. The length of the CDR3 is 15 residues. V shed 3 bases and J 4 bases; nucleotides not matched to a gene: 7. The V gene's germline CDR1 is SGDLS and CDR2 YYNGEE. The CDR3 is CASSGPRQGSDTQYF. CDR3 nucleotide sequence: TGTGCCAGCAGCGGTCCGCGACAGGGGTCAGATACGCAGTATTTT.

This rearrangement joins TRBV6-1 to TRBJ2-3; weak D call: TRBD2 (6 bases). CDR1 and CDR2 from the germline V gene are MNHNS and SASEGT. The ends were cut back, 4 bases at V and 0 bases at J, with 11 bases in the middle. This CDR3 comprises 15 residues. In DNA form, the CDR3 reads TGTGCCAGCAGTGTTTCTGCGGGGAGCACAGATACGCAGTATTTT. Translated, it gives CASSVSAGSTDTQYF.

The V call is TRBV5-6, the J call TRBJ2-2; 8 nucleotides line up with TRBD1. V lost 0 bases and J lost 8; bases outside the gene matches: 6. Germline CDR1 reads SGHDT; CDR2 reads YYEEEE. The CDR3 is 15 amino acids. This CDR3 is CASSLETGAAGELFF. In DNA form, the CDR3 reads TGTGCCAGCAGCTTGGAGACAGGGGCAGCGGGGGAGCTGTTTTTT.

CDR3 amino acids: CASSPPLERGPQHF. CDR3 bases: TGTGCCAGCAGTCCCCCGTTGGAGCGGGGACCCCAGCATTTT. The gene calls are TRBV28 and TRBJ1-5; no firm D call. V gave up 5 bases and J gave up 10 bases, with 18 bases separating them. Per the germline V gene, CDR1 is MDHEN and CDR2 is SYDVKM. The CDR3 is 14 residues long.

V gene TRBV6-1 combines with J gene TRBJ2-6; no clear D gene. The CDR3 covers 14 residues. Per the germline V gene, CDR1 is MNHNS and CDR2 is SASEGT. V lost 7 bases, J lost 2 bases, and 9 bases lay in between. CDR3 in DNA: TGTGCCAGCATGGTGGATCCTGGGGCCAACGTCCTGACTTTC. Its protein product is CASMVDPGANVLTF.

The chain couples TRBV5-8 to TRBJ2-3; D possibly matches TRBD1 or TRBD2 (5 bases each). The CDR3 length is 15 residues. Germline V lookup: CDR1 SGHTS, CDR2 YDEGEE. Trimming removed 10 bases at V and 1 base at J, with 19 bases between. The CDR3 loop reads CAGTCEGWCTDTQYF. Written as DNA, the CDR3 is TGTGCCGGAACCTGTGAGGGGTGGTGCACAGATACGCAGTATTTT.

The V call is TRBV5-1, the J call TRBJ2-3; D not certain. The V end lost 0 bases, the J end lost 3 bases, and 14 bases lay between the germline ends. The CDR3 runs to 16 residues. Germline-derived CDR1 and CDR2 are SGHRS and YFSETQ. Here the CDR3 DNA reads TGCGCCAGCAGCTTGGGGGTGGACCCTAGTACAGATACGCAGTATTTT. It yields the protein CASSLGVDPSTDTQYF.

V usage is TRBV5-1 and J usage is TRBJ1-3; 11 bases align to TRBD1. The J segment lost 7 bases and the V segment lost 4 bases, leaving 7 bases of the junction unmatched. The CDR3 totals 15 residues. CDR1 is SGHRS and CDR2 is YFSETQ in the germline V gene. This CDR3 reads CASSTGQGAINTIYF. CDR3 coding DNA: TGCGCCAGCAGCACTGGACAGGGGGCTATCAACACCATATATTTT.

This clone was counted only a few times. The chain employs TRBV19 and TRBJ2-5, with 7 positions matching TRBD2. Per the germline V gene, CDR1 is LNHDA and CDR2 is SQIVND (reference sequence). The ends lost 3 bases at V and 4 bases at J; junction bases unmatched: 14. The length of the CDR3 is 17 residues. The DNA for the CDR3 is TGTGCCAGTAGTATCATTTCGAGCGGGACCGGCACAGAGACCCAGTACTTC. This gives the protein CASSIISSGTGTETQYF.